The present T cell receptor (beta chain) was sequenced within a study of Ad26.COV2.S vaccination and SARS-CoV-2 variants (dated by TCRdb to the early 2020s). With regard to the full study: Donors in the vaccine arm were drawn from COV1001, a phase I-IIa trial of Ad26.COV2.S in healthy adults that was multicentre, randomized, double-blind and placebo-controlled. Ad26.COV2.S was given intramuscularly at 5x10^10 or 1x10^11 viral particles, as a single shot or as two shots 56 days apart. The specificity and breadth of SARS-CoV-2-reactive T cell receptors after Ad26.COV2.S vaccination were assessed by TCRbeta repertoire sequencing. A total of 32 samples were included in the TCR-sequenced set, comprising around 20 Ad26.COV2.S vaccine recipients, 5 placebo recipients and 8 SARS-CoV-2 convalescent individuals. Investigators did not know the trial group allocation while performing experiments and assessing outcomes. Participants in the trial were split at random into five groups of five each, receiving low-dose or high-dose Ad26.COV2.S once or twice, or else placebo on both occasions.

CDR1 and CDR2 are drawn from the germline V gene: SNHLY, FYNNEI. Counted from cysteine to phenylalanine, this CDR3 has 11 amino acids. Here the CDR3 DNA is all that survives: 33 bases in frame from base 1. The junction shows trimming of 3 bases on V and 7 bases on J, plus 6 bases between the germline ends. TCRbeta CDR3 regions were sequenced with the immunoSEQ Assay. After extraction, genomic DNA underwent amplification by bias-controlled multiplex PCR, followed by high-throughput sequencing. Under the source paper's analysis protocol: To quantify the absolute abundance of each unique TCRbeta CDR3 region, sequences were collapsed and filtered. T cell fraction was estimated by normalizing TCRbeta template counts to usable DNA, which was measured by amplifying reference genes present in all nucleated cells. Repertoire TCRs were annotated as SARS-CoV-2-specific when V gene, CDR3 amino acid sequence and J gene were exactly matched to a known reactive TCR set. The reference SARS-CoV-2 TCR set was obtained from MIRA and was filtered for enrichment in COVID-19-positive ImmuneCODE repertoires, whereby public or cross-reactive TCRs were removed. Drawing on the MIRA antigens, annotated TCRs were analysed further at the level of specific ORF or position within ORF. Breadth was defined as the number of annotated unique rearrangements divided by the total number of unique productive rearrangements, and depth was defined as the summed frequency of the annotated unique rearrangements. Two-sided Wilcoxon rank-sum tests were used to compare TCR breadth between groups. TCRdb holds this immuneACCESS table with in-frame rearrangements only. Some clones are missing; in checked studies, unresolved V genes explain under half, and the rest has no known cause. V and J calls plus clone size are reproduced from that table; the DNA served to infer D and trimming. This sample lists about 400,000 clones; 83% were detected once. Roughly 7.4% of the sample is held by the ten biggest clonotypes.

To note about this clone: Its antigen is not yet known. Per-base quality was not reported, and no clone a single base away is much larger than it.

The paper as a whole reports these results and caveats: The authors noted that the TCR breadth and depth analyses may have underestimated total T cell responses. The study lacked the statistical power to compare responses across vaccine doses or regimens. Higher spike-specific TCR breadth was observed in Ad26.COV2.S recipients than in placebo recipients (P = 0.0014). Vaccine and placebo recipients had similar non-spike TCR breadth, a finding consistent with the vaccine containing only spike. After vaccination, substantial breadth of spike-specific CD8+ and CD4+ T cell responses was reported.

The meaning of the sample's treatment or condition label: roughly 18 received Ad26.COV2.S at low or high dose, single or two shots; roughly 5 received placebo; per-sample allocation not given. Repertoires of vaccine and placebo recipients were sequenced from samples collected on day 63 after the first injection. Cohort 1b enrolled around 24 adults aged 18-55 years at a single site in Boston, USA, between 29 July and 7 August 2020. Ad26.COV2.S consisted of a replication-incompetent adenovirus type 26 vector by which a prefusion-stabilized SARS-CoV-2 spike protein from the original Wuhan strain was expressed.

This TCR was recovered from a person aged 18-65 years who received the Ad26.COV2.S COVID-19 vaccine or a placebo. Here the sequenced sample was peripheral blood, taken in a trial of Ad26.COV2.S vaccine versus placebo. Rearrangement joined TRBV2 to TRBJ2-5; the D gene is perhaps TRBD2, from 6 matching bases. This receptor has the CDR3 CASSEGGTQYF. In nucleotides, the sequence is TGTGCCAGCAGTGAGGGGGGGACCCAGTACTTC. With all but the CDR3 taken from the reference TRBV2 and TRBJ2-5 genes, the full variable domain is: EPEVTQTPSHQVTQMGQEVILRCVPISNHLYFYWYRQILGQKVEFLVSFYNNEISEKSEIFDDQFSVERPDGSNFTLKIRSTKLEDSAMYFCASSEGGTQYFGPGTRLLVL.